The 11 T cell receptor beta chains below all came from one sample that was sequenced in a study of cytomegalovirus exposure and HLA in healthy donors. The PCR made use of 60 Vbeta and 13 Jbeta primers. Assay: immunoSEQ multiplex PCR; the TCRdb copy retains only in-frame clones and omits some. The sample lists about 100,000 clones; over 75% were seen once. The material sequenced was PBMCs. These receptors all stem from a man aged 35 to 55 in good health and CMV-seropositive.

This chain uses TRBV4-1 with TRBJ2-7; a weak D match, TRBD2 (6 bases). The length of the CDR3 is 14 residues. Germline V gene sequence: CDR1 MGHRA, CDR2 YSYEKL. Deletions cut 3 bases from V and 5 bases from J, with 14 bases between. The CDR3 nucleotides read TGCGCCAGCAGCCAGACCTTTGGGGGGAACGAGCAGTACTTC. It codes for CASSQTFGGNEQYF.

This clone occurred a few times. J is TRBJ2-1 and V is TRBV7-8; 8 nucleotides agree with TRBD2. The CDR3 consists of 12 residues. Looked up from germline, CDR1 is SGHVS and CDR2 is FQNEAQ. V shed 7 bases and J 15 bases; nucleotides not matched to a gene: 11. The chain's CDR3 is CASISSGSLWFF. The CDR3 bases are TGTGCCAGCATCTCAAGCGGGAGCTTGTGGTTCTTC. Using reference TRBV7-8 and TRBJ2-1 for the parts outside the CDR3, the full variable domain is GAGVSQSPRYKVAKRGQDVALRCDPISGHVSLFWYQQALGQGPEFLTYFQNEAQLDKSGLPSDRFFAERPEGSVSTLKIQRTQQEDSAVYLCASISSGSLWFFGPGTRLTVL.

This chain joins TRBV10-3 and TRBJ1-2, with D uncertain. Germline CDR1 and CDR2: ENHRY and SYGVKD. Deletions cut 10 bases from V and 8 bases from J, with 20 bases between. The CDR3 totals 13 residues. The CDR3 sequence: CATENRGPNGYTF. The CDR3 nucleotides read TGTGCCACCGAAAACCGCGGGCCGAACGGCTACACCTTC.

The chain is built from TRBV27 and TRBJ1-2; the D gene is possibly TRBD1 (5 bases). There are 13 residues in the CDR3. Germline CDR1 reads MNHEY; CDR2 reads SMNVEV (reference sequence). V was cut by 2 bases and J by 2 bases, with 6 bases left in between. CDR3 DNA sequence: TGTGCCAGCAGTTTAGGGGCAAACTATGGCTACACCTTC. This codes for CASSLGANYGYTF.

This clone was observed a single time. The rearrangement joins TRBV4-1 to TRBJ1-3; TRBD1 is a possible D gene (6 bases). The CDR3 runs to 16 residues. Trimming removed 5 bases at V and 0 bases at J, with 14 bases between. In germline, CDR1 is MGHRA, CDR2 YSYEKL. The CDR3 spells CASSDRQGLSGNTIYF. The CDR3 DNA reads TGCGCCAGCAGCGACCGTCAGGGGCTCTCTGGAAACACCATATATTTT.

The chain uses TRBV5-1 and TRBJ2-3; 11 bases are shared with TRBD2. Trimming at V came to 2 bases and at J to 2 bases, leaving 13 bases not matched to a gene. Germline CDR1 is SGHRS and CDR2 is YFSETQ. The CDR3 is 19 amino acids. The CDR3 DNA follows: TGCGCCAGCAGCTTCACTAGCGGGGGTACGCCCAGGGACACAGATACGCAGTATTTT. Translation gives CASSFTSGGTPRDTDTQYF. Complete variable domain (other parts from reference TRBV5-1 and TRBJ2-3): KAGVTQTPRYLIKTRGQQVTLSCSPISGHRSVSWYQQTPGQGLQFLFEYFSETQRNKGNFPGRFSGRQFSNSRSEMNVSTLELGDSALYLCASSFTSGGTPRDTDTQYFGPGTRLTVL.

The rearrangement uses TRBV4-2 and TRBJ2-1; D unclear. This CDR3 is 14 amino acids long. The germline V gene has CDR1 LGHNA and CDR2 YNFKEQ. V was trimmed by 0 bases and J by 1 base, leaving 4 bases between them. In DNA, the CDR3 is TGTGCCAGCAGCCAAGAGAGGTCCTACAATGAGCAGTTCTTC. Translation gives CASSQERSYNEQFF.

The CDR3 region has the DNA TGTGCCAGCAGCCCCGAAACAGGGGGGGGCTACACCTTC. This gives the protein CASSPETGGGYTF. The chain carries TRBV4-2 and TRBJ1-2, with 8 bases matching TRBD1. With V trimmed by 4 bases and J by 8 bases, 6 bases remained unmatched. This CDR3 contains 13 residues. Germline V gene sequence: CDR1 LGHNA, CDR2 YNFKEQ.

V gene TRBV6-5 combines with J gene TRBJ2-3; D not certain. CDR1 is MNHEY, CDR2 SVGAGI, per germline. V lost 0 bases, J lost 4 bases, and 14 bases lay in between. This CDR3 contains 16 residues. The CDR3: CASSYSLDKFADTQYF. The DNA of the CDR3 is TGTGCCAGCAGTTACTCCCTAGATAAGTTCGCAGATACGCAGTATTTT.

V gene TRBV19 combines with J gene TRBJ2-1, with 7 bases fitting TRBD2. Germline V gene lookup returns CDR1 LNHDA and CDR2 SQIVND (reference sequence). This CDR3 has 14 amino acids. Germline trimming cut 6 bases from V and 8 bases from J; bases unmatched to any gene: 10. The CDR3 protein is CASSPRGGADEQFF. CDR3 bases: TGTGCCAGTAGCCCCCGGGGAGGGGCGGATGAGCAGTTCTTC.

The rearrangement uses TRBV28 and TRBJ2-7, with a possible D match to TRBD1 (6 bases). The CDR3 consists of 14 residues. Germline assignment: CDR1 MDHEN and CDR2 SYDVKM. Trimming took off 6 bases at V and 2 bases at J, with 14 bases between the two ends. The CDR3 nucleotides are TGTGCCAGCAGCCCCGGGACATTCACCTACGAGCAGTACTTC. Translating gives CASSPGTFTYEQYF.